Given below is one T cell receptor beta chain in context. Genomic DNA from each subset was divided evenly over several immunoSEQ plates. The method was immunoSEQ multiplex PCR; TCRdb's version includes in-frame clones alone and lacks a portion of them. Among 2 million to 3 million clones, roughly 93% were seen once, and the ten largest hold 0.36%. The entry originates in a study of shared clonotypes between healthy human individuals. This clonotype originated in a man younger than 35 in good health. Some clones in this sample may be carry-over from other donors' samples. Sequencing used naive CD4+ T cells from PBMCs. The subset is: CD45RA+ positively selected.

CDR3 in amino acids: CASTREGGGLSNQPQHF. For the CDR3, the DNA is TGTGCCAGTACCCGAGAAGGTGGGGGGCTTAGCAATCAGCCCCAGCATTTT. The genes are TRBV19 and TRBJ1-5; a possible D gene is TRBD1 (6 bases). The CDR3 extends over 17 amino acids. Germline lookup yields CDR1 LNHDA and CDR2 SQIVND (reference sequence). Trimming took 7 bases from V and 0 from J, leaving 19 bases between them.